This TCR beta chain was recorded in a study of blood T cell repertoires in COVID-19. Profiling relied on immunoSEQ multiplex PCR, and the TCRdb table lists in-frame clones only, not all of them. Of 150,000 to 200,000 clones in the sample, 80% to 90% were seen once. The trim removed 10 bases at V and 0 bases at J, leaving 4 bases unmatched. Germline values: CDR1 KGHDR, CDR2 SFDVKD. This CDR3 spans 13 amino acids. Patients from Seattle were sampled longitudinally, starting during active infection. The sequence was obtained from a woman aged 60-75 years with COVID-19, enrolled during active disease. The sequenced sample was peripheral blood. V is TRBV24-1 and J is TRBJ1-1; 7 nucleotides match TRBD1. CDR3 loop: CATADRMNTEAFF. The CDR3, as DNA: TGTGCCACTGCGGACAGGATGAACACTGAAGCTTTCTTT.